There are many counts of the clone carrying this T cell receptor (beta chain). Germline assignment: CDR1 SNHLY and CDR2 FYNNEI. The CDR3 sequence is 13 residues long. V lost 9 bases, J lost 2 bases, and 4 bases stayed unmatched. This sample was included in a study of T cell changes during pregnancy in multiple sclerosis. Profiled with immunoSEQ multiplex PCR; TCRdb holds only in-frame clones, not every one. This table has around 25,000 clones, 85% to 90% appearing once. The specimen comprised CD8+ T cells from peripheral blood mononuclear cells, sampled in the second trimester of pregnancy. The receptor's source is a female donor with multiple sclerosis, enrolled in a pregnancy study. The genes are TRBV2 and TRBJ2-1, with 7 bases fitting TRBD1. CDR3 loop: CASTGETYNEQFF. CDR3 DNA: TGTGCCAGTACAGGGGAAACCTACAATGAGCAGTTCTTC.